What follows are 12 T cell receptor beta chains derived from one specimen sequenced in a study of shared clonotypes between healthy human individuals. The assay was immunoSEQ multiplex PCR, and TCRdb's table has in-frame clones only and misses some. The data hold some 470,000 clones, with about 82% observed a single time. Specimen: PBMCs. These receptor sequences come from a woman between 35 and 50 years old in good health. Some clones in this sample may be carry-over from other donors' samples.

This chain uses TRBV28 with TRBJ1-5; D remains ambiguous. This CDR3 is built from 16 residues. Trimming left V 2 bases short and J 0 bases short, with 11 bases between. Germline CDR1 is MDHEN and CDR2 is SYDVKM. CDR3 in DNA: TGTGCCAGCAGTTTAGTAGGGTCCCTTAGCAATCAGCCCCAGCATTTT. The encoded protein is CASSLVGSLSNQPQHF. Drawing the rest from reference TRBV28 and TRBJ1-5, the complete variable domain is DVKVTQSSRYLVKRTGEKVFLECVQDMDHENMFWYRQDPGLGLRLIYFSYDVKMKEKGDIPEGYSVSREKKERFSLILESASTNQTSMYLCASSLVGSLSNQPQHFGDGTRLSIL.

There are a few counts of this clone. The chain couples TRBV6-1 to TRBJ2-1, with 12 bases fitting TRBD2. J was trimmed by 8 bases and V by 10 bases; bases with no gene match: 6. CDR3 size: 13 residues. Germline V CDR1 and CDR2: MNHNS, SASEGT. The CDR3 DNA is TGTGCCATCCTTCGACTAGCGGGGGATGAGCAGTTCTTC. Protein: CAILRLAGDEQFF.

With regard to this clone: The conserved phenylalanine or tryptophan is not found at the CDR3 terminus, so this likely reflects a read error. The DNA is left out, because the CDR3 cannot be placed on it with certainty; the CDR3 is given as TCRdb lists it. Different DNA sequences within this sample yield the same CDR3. The CDR3 here is CASSSTPDRDFY. This chain links TRBV11-2 with TRBJ1-1; the table's D call, TRBD1, has no DNA check behind it. CDR1 and CDR2 (germline): SGHAT, FQNNGV. The CDR3 totals 12 residues, both ends included.

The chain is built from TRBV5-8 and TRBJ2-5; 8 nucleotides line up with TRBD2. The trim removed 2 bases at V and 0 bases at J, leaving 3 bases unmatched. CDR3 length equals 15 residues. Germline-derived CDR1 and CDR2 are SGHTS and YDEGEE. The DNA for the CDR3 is TGTGCCAGCAGCTTTCGACTAGCGAACCAAGAGACCCAGTACTTC. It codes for CASSFRLANQETQYF.

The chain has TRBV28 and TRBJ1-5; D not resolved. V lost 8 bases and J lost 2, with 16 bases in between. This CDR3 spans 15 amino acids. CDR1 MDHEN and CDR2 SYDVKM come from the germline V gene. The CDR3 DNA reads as TGTGCCAGCTACTCCCCCGCAAGGGGCAATCAGCCCCAGCATTTT. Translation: CASYSPARGNQPQHF.

CDR3 coding DNA: TGCGCCAGCAGCCGAGCAATCGGGGCAGGTTCGGAGACCCAGTACTTC. Translated, it gives CASSRAIGAGSETQYF. The chain recombines TRBV4-3 with TRBJ2-5; D is possibly TRBD1 or TRBD2 (5 bases each). Trimming stripped 4 bases from V and 5 bases from J, with 20 bases between. The CDR3 has 16 amino acids. Germline CDR1 and CDR2: LGHNA and YSLEER.

CDR3 bases: TGTGCCAGCACCTGGAGGCGGGCCAGCTCCTACGAGCAGTACTTC. This encodes CASTWRRASSYEQYF. This chain connects TRBV6-1 to TRBJ2-7; D is possibly TRBD2 (5 bases). V was cut by 7 bases and J by 0 bases, with 16 bases left in between. This CDR3 comprises 15 residues. In germline, CDR1 is MNHNS, CDR2 SASEGT.

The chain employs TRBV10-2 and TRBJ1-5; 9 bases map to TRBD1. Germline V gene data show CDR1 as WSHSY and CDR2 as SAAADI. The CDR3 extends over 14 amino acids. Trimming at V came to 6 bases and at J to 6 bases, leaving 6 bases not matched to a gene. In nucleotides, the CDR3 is TGCGCCAGCAGCAGCGACAGGGGGTTTCAGCCCCAGCATTTT. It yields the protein CASSSDRGFQPQHF.

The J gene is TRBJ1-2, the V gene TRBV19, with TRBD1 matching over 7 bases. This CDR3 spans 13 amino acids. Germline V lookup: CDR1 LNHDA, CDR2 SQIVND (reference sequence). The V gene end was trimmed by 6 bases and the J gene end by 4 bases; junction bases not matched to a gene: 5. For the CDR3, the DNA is TGTGCCAGTAGCGAAACAGGGGTCTATGGCTACACCTTC. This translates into CASSETGVYGYTF. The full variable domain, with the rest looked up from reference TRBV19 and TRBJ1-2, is DGGITQSPKYLFRKEGQNVTLSCEQNLNHDAMYWYRQDPGQGLRLIYYSQIVNDFQKGDIAEGYSVSREKKESFPLTVTSAQKNPTAFYLCASSETGVYGYTFGSGTRLTVV.

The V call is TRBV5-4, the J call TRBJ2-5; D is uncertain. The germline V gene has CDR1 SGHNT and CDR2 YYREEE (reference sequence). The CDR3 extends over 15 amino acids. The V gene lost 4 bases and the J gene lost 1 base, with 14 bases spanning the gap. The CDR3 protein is CASSRVGGSQETQYF. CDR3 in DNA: TGTGCCAGCAGCCGTGTAGGTGGCAGCCAAGAGACCCAGTACTTC.

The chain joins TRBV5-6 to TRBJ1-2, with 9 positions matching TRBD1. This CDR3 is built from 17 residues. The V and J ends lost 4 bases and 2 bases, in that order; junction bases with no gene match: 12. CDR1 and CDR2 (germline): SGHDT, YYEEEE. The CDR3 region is CASSRDSGTGPNYGYTF. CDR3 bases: TGTGCCAGCAGCCGTGATTCCGGGACAGGGCCCAACTATGGCTACACCTTC. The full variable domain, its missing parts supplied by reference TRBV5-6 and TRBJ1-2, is DAGVTQSPTHLIKTRGQQVTLRCSPKSGHDTVSWYQQALGQGPQFIFQYYEEEERQRGNFPDRFSGHQFPNYSSELNVNALLLGDSALYLCASSRDSGTGPNYGYTFGSGTRLTVV.

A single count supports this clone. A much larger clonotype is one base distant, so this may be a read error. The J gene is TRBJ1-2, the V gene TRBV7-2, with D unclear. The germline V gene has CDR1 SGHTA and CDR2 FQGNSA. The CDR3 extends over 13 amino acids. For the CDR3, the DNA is TGTGCCAGCAGCCCAACTCCGGGGTATGACTACACCTTC. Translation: CASSPTPGYDYTF.